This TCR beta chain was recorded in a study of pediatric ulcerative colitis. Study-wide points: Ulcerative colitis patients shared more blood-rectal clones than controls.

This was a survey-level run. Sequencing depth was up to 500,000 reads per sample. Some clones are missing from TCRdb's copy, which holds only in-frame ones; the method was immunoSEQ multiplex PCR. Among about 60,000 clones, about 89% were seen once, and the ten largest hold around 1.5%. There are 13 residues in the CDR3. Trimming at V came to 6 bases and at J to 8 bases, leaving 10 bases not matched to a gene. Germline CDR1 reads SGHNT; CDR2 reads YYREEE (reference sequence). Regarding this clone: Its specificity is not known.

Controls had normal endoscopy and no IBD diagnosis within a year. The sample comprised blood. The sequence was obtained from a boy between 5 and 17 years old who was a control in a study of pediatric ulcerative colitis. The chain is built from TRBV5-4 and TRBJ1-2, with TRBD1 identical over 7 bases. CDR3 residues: CASNKDRAAGYTF. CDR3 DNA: TGTGCCAGCAACAAAGACAGGGCTGCGGGCTACACCTTC.